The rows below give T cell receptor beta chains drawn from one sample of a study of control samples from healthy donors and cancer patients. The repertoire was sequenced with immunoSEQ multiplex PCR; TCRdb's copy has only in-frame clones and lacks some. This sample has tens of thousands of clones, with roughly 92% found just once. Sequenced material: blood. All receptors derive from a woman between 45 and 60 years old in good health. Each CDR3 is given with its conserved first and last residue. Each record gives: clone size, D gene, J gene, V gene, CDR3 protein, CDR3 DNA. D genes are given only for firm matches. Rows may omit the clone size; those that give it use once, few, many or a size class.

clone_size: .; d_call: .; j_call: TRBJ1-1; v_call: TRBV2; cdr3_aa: CASRELGSSTEAFF; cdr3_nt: TGTGCCAGCAGGGAGTTGGGCTCGAGCACTGAAGCTTTCTTT
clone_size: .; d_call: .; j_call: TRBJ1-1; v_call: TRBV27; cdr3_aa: CASSHGPNPNGEAFF; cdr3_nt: TGTGCCAGCAGTCACGGACCGAACCCGAACGGTGAAGCTTTCTTT
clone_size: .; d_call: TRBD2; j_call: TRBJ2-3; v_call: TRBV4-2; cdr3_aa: CASSLLSSGGGSTDTQYF; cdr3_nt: TGTGCCAGCAGCCTATTATCTAGCGGGGGGGGAAGCACAGATACGCAGTATTTT
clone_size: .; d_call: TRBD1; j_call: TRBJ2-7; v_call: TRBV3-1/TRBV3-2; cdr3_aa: CASSPGQGSYEQYF; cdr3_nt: TGTGCCAGCAGCCCAGGACAGGGGTCCTACGAGCAGTACTTC
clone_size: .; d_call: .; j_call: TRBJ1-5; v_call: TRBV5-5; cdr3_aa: CASSTSGPGQPQHF; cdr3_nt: TGTGCCAGCAGCACTTCAGGGCCGGGCCAGCCCCAGCATTTT
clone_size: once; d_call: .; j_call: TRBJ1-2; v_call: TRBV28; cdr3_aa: CASSLVGAGNYGYTF; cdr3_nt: TGTGCCAGCAGTTTGGTCGGGGCTGGTAACTATGGCTACACCTTC
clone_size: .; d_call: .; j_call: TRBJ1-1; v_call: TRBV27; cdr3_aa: CASSTQGFPEAFF; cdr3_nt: TGTGCCAGCAGCACGCAGGGTTTCCCTGAAGCTTTCTTT
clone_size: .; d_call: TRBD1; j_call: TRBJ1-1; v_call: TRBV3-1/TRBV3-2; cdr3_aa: CASRFKDRAEAFF; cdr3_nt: TGTGCCAGCAGATTCAAGGACAGGGCTGAAGCTTTCTTT
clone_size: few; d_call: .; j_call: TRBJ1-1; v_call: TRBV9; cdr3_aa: CASSVQVNTEAFF; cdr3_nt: TGTGCCAGCAGCGTACAAGTGAACACTGAAGCTTTCTTT
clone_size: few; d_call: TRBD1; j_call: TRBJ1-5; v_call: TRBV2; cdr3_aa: CASNLRQGVYQPQHF; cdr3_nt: TGTGCCAGCAATCTCCGCCAGGGGGTTTATCAGCCCCAGCATTTT
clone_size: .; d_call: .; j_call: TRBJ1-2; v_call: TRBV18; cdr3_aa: CASSFLETYGYTF; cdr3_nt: TGTGCCAGCTCATTCCTGGAGACTTATGGCTACACCTTC
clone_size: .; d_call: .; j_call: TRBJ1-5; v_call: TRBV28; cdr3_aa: CASGRQNPQPQHF; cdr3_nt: TGTGCCAGCGGTAGACAGAACCCTCAGCCCCAGCATTTT
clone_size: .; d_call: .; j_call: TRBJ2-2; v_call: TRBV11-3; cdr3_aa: CASSPRTGELFF; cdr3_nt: TGTGCCAGCAGCCCCCGAACCGGGGAGCTGTTTTTT
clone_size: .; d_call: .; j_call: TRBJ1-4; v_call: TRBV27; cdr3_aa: CASRSMGGANEKLFF; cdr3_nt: TGTGCCAGCCGGTCGATGGGGGGTGCTAATGAAAAACTGTTTTTT
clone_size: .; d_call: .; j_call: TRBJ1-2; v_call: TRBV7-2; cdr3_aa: CASSLVNPGALNYGYTF; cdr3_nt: TGTGCCAGCAGCTTAGTTAATCCGGGAGCCTTAAACTATGGCTACACCTTC
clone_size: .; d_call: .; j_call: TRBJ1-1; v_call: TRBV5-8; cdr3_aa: CASSLERGEVWSTEAFF; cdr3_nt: TGTGCCAGCAGCTTGGAACGAGGGGAAGTCTGGAGCACTGAAGCTTTCTTT
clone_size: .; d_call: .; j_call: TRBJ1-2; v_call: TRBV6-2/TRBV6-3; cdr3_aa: CASSYPERARDGYTF; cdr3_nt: TGTGCCAGCAGTTACCCAGAAAGGGCTAGAGATGGCTACACCTTC
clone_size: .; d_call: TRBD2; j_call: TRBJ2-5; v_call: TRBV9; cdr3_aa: CASSSSPRAGDQETQYF; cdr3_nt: TGTGCCAGCAGCTCCTCCCCCCGAGCGGGGGATCAAGAGACCCAGTACTTC
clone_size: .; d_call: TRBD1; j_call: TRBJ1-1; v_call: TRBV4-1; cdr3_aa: CASSPGGTEMNTEAFF; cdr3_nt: TGCGCCAGCAGCCCCGGTGGGACAGAGATGAACACTGAAGCTTTCTTT
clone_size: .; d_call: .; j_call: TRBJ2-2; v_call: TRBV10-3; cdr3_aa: CASIQGLDTGELFF; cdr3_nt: TGTGCCTCTATACAGGGATTGGACACCGGGGAGCTGTTTTTT
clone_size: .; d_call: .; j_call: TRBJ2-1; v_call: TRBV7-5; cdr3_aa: CVRSLGQGTYNEQFF; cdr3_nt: TGTGTCAGAAGCTTAGGACAGGGAACATACAATGAGCAGTTCTTC
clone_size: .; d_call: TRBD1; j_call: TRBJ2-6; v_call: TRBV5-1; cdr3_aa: CASSAGTGTGANVLTF; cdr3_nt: TGCGCCAGCTCCGCCGGGACAGGGACTGGGGCCAACGTCCTGACTTTC
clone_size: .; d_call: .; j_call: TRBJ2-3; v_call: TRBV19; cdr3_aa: CASSMSRRDTQYF; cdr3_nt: TGTGCCAGTAGTATGAGCCGACGGGATACGCAGTATTTT
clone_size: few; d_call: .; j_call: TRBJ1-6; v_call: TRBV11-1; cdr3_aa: CASSLDGPSPLHF; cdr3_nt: TGTGCCAGCAGCTTAGACGGGCCCTCACCCCTCCACTTT
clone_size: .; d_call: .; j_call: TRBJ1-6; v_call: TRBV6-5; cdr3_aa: CASSYSNSPLHF; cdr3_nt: TGTGCCAGCAGTTACTCCAATTCACCCCTCCACTTT
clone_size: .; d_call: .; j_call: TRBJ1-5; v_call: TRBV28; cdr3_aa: CASGGEGNQPQHF; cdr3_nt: TGTGCCAGCGGGGGGGAGGGGAATCAGCCCCAGCATTTT
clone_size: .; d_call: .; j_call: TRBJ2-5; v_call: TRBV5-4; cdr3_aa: CASSLKGWETQYF; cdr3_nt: TGTGCCAGCAGCTTGAAGGGGTGGGAGACCCAGTACTTC
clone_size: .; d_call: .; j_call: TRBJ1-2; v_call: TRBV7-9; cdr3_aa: CASTSALGRGYTF; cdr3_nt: TGTGCCAGCACTTCAGCCCTTGGGAGGGGCTACACCTTC
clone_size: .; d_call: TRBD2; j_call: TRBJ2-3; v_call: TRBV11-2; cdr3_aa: CASSFPLAGGVGDTQYF; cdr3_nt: TGTGCCAGCAGCTTCCCACTAGCGGGGGGGGTGGGAGATACGCAGTATTTT
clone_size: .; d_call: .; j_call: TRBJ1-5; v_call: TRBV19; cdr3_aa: CATRKRSNQPQHF; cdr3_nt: TGTGCCACTCGTAAGAGGAGCAATCAGCCCCAGCATTTT
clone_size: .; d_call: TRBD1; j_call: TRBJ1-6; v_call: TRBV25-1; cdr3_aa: CASTTGTAYSPLHF; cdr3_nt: TGTGCCAGCACGACCGGGACAGCCTATTCACCCCTCCACTTT
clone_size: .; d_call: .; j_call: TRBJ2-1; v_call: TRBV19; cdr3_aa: CASSILGATYNEQFF; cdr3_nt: TGTGCCAGTAGTATTTTGGGGGCCACCTACAATGAGCAGTTCTTC
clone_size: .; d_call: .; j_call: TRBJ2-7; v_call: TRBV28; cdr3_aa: CASSRVQGARQYF; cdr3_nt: TGTGCCAGCAGTCGCGTCCAGGGTGCGAGGCAGTACTTC
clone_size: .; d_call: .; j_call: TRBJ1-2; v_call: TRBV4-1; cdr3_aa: CASSQDPARFGYGYTF; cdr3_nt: TGCGCCAGCAGCCAAGACCCGGCGAGGTTCGGCTATGGCTACACCTTC
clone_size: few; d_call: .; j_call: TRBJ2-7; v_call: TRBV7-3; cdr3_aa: CASSLTRGSSYEQYF; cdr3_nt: TGTGCCAGCAGCTTAACACGGGGTAGCTCCTACGAGCAGTACTTC
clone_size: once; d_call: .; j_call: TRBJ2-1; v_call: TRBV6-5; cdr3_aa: CASSYSTGWGYNEQFF; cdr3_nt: TGTGCCAGCAGTTACTCGACAGGTTGGGGGTACAATGAGCAGTTCTTC
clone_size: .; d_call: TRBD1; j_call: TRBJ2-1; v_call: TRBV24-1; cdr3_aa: CATLGTGNNEQFF; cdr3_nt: TGTGCCACCCTAGGGACAGGAAACAATGAGCAGTTCTTC
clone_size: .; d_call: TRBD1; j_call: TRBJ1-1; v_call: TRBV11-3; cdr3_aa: CASSLDGTGEAFF; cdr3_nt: TGTGCCAGCAGCTTAGACGGGACAGGGGAAGCTTTCTTT
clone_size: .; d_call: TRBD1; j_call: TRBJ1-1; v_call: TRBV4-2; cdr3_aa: CASSQNLPAWDRNTEAFF; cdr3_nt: TGTGCCAGCAGCCAAAACCTCCCGGCCTGGGACAGGAACACTGAAGCTTTCTTT
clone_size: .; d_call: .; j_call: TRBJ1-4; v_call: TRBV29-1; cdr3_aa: CSVGLPGAGKLFF; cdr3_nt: TGCAGCGTTGGTCTCCCAGGGGCAGGAAAACTGTTTTTT
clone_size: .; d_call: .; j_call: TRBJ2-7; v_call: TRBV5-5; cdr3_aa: CASSLGPASYEQYF; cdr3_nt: TGTGCCAGCAGCTTGGGTCCAGCCTCCTACGAGCAGTACTTC
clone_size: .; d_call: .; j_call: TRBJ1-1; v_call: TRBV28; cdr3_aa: CASSTGNPNTEAFF; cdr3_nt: TGTGCCAGCAGTACAGGGAACCCGAACACTGAAGCTTTCTTT
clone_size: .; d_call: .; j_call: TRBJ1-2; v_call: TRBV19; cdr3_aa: CASSIGMQNYGYTF; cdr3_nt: TGTGCCAGTAGTATCGGCATGCAAAACTATGGCTACACCTTC
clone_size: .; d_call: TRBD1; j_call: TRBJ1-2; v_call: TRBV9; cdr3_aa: CASSSTGGAYGYTF; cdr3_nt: TGTGCCAGCAGCTCGACAGGGGGGGCCTATGGCTACACCTTC